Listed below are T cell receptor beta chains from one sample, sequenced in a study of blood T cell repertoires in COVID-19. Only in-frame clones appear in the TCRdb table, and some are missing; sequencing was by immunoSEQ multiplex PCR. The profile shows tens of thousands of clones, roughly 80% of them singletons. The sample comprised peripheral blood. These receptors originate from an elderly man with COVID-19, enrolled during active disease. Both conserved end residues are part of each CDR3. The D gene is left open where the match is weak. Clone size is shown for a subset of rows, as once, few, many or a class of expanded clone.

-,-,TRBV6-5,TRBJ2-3,TGTGCCAGCAGGGCTCTGGCGACAAGCACAGATACGCAGTATTTT,CASRALATSTDTQYF
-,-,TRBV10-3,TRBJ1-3,TGTGCCATCAGTGAGTCTGGGGGGGATGGAAACACCATATATTTT,CAISESGGDGNTIYF
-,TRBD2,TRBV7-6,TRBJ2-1,TGTGCCAGCAGCCCCAGCCCGGGGGGGGGCTCCTACAATGAGCAGTTCTTC,CASSPSPGGGSYNEQFF
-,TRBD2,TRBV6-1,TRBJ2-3,TGTGCCAGCAGTGAGGCTGCTAGCGGGGGGTACACAGATACGCAGTATTTT,CASSEAASGGYTDTQYF
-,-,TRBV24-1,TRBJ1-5,TGTGCCACCAGAGGGGACCGGGACAACAATCCTCATTTT,CATRGDRDNNPHF
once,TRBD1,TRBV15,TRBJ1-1,TGTGCCACCAGCAGAAACAGGGGCCTCAGGACTGAAGCTTTCTTT,CATSRNRGLRTEAFF
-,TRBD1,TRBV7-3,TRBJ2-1,TGTGCCAGCAGCAAGACAGGGGATCCCAATATTGAGCAGTTCTTC,CASSKTGDPNIEQFF
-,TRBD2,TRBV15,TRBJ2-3,TGTGCCACCAGCAGAGGTGGACTAGCTGCGGATACGCAGTATTTT,CATSRGGLAADTQYF
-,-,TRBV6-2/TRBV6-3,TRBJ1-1,TGTGCCAGCAGTTACACGAGGGTCGCACCGAACACTGAAGCTTTCTTT,CASSYTRVAPNTEAFF
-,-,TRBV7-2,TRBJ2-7,TGTGCCAGCAGCGTGGGCCCTATAAACCCCTCCTACGAGCAGTACTTC,CASSVGPINPSYEQYF
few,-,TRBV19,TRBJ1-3,TGTGCCAGTAGTATCGCCGGTAACACCATATATTTT,CASSIAGNTIYF
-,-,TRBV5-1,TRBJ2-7,TGCGCCAGCAGCGCGGGACAGCCCAACTCCTACGAGCAGTACTTC,CASSAGQPNSYEQYF
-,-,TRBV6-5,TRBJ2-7,TGTGCCAGCAGGATGGGCAGTGCCTACGAGCAGTACTTC,CASRMGSAYEQYF
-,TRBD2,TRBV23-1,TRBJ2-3,TGCGCCAGCAGAGTAGCGGGGGGTACCCCAGATACGCAGTATTTT,CASRVAGGTPDTQYF
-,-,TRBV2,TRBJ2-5,TGTGCCGAGAGGGCCAGCCAAGAGACCCAGTACTTC,CAERASQETQYF
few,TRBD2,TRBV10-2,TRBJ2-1,TGCGCCAGCCCCGGGACTAGCGGGAGACGCTCCTACAATGAGCAGTTCTTC,CASPGTSGRRSYNEQFF
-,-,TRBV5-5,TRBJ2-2,TGTGCCAGCAGCTTTAGGGGGTCCGGGGAGCTGTTTTTT,CASSFRGSGELFF
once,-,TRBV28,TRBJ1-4,TGTGCCAGAGGACAGTTTAATGAAAAACTGTTTTTT,CARGQFNEKLFF
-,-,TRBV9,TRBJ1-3,TGTGCCAGCAGCGTAGGCGGGGCAAACACCATATATTTT,CASSVGGANTIYF
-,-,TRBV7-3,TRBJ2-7,TGTGCCAGCAGCTTAACAGGCGGCACCTACGAGCAGTACTTC,CASSLTGGTYEQYF